Listed below are T cell receptor beta chains from one sample, sequenced in a study of T cell clones after liver transplantation. The data were produced by immunoSEQ multiplex PCR, yet TCRdb's version contains in-frame clones alone and is incomplete. Among tens of thousands of clones listed, 90% were seen once. This material consisted of CD4+ T cells from blood, taken before liver transplant. The receptors were gathered from a human donor who received a liver transplant. Both conserved end residues are part of each CDR3. D genes are given only for firm matches. Size is stated for part of the rows, as once, few or many counts, or as a class when the clone is expanded.

clone size,J gene,D gene,V gene,CDR3 DNA,CDR3 protein
.,TRBJ2-3,.,TRBV6-1,TGTGCCAGCAGTGAGCAGGGCCGCACAGATACGCAGTATTTT,CASSEQGRTDTQYF
.,TRBJ1-2,.,TRBV19,TGTGCCAGTAGTTCTCCGGGACACAACCTCTATGGCTACACCTTC,CASSSPGHNLYGYTF
.,TRBJ2-5,TRBD1,TRBV2,TGTGCCAGCAGGGCCGGGACAGGAATATGGGAGACCCAGTACTTC,CASRAGTGIWETQYF
once,TRBJ1-2,.,TRBV15,TGTGCCACCAGCAGCGGCGGCGGAGTCAGCTATGGCTACACCTTC,CATSSGGGVSYGYTF
few,TRBJ2-1,.,TRBV19,TGTGCCAGTAGTAGTGAAGTGAAGGGTCGAGGCGATGAGCAGTTCTTC,CASSSEVKGRGDEQFF
.,TRBJ2-4,.,TRBV6-1,TGTGCCAGCAGTGATCCCGGACTAGCCAAAAACATTCAGTACTTC,CASSDPGLAKNIQYF
.,TRBJ1-2,TRBD1,TRBV19,TGTGCCAGTAGTATATGGGAGACAGGGGGGAACTATGGCTACACCTTC,CASSIWETGGNYGYTF
once,TRBJ2-3,.,TRBV4-3,TGCGCCAGCAGAAGACGCCCAGTCGGAGCGATAGATACGCAGTATTTT,CASRRRPVGAIDTQYF
.,TRBJ1-4,.,TRBV19,TGTGCCAGTAGTATAGATACTGGGCCCCCGGGTAAACTGTTTTTT,CASSIDTGPPGKLFF
.,TRBJ2-5,.,TRBV18,TGTGCCAGCTCACCACGGGAACCCCAAGAGACCCAGTACTTC,CASSPREPQETQYF
.,TRBJ1-5,TRBD1,TRBV2,TGTGCCAGCAGTGCCCAGGGGGGAGATCAGCCCCAGCATTTT,CASSAQGGDQPQHF
.,TRBJ2-2,.,TRBV7-8,TGTGCCAGCAGCTTAGCGGGGGAAACGTCCGGGGAGCTGTTTTTT,CASSLAGETSGELFF
.,TRBJ2-7,.,TRBV5-1,TGCGCCAGCAGCTTGGTTGCGACAGGCCCCTACGAGCAGTACTTC,CASSLVATGPYEQYF
.,TRBJ2-3,.,TRBV6-1,TGTGCCAGCAGTGGGCGTGGGGGCACCTCCACAGATACGCAGTATTTT,CASSGRGGTSTDTQYF
once,TRBJ2-5,.,TRBV30,TGTGCCTTGAACCACCAAGAGACCCAGTACTTC,CALNHQETQYF
.,TRBJ1-2,.,TRBV7-2,TGTGCCAGCAGCTTAGGCCAGTTTGGATCCAACTATGGCTACACCTTC,CASSLGQFGSNYGYTF
.,TRBJ2-1,.,TRBV19,TGTGCCAGTAGTGCAACCCAGGGGCATGAGCAGTTCTTC,CASSATQGHEQFF
.,TRBJ2-2,TRBD1,TRBV5-1,TGCGCCAGCAGCTCCGGGACAGTCACCGGGGAGCTGTTTTTT,CASSSGTVTGELFF
.,TRBJ1-2,.,TRBV30,TGTGCCTGGGCTGGGCAGCCAGACTATGGCTACACCTTC,CAWAGQPDYGYTF
.,TRBJ2-1,.,TRBV29-1,TGCAGCGTTGAAGGGACGGCCGCGGCATACAATGAGCAGTTCTTC,CSVEGTAAAYNEQFF
.,TRBJ2-5,TRBD1,TRBV5-4,TGTGCCAGCAGCACAGGGACAGCACAAGAGACCCAGTACTTC,CASSTGTAQETQYF
.,TRBJ2-2,.,TRBV28,TGTGCCAGCACCCAACGGGGCACCGGGGAGCTGTTTTTT,CASTQRGTGELFF
.,TRBJ2-1,.,TRBV12-5,TGTGCTAGTGGTTTGGGGAGCTACAATGAGCAGTTCTTC,CASGLGSYNEQFF
.,TRBJ1-1,.,TRBV6-6,TGTGCCAGCAGCACACAGGGCCTGGGCCCCCCTGAAGCTTTCTTT,CASSTQGLGPPEAFF
few,TRBJ2-7,.,TRBV5-6,TGTGCCAGCAGCTTGTGGCCGGGGGCCTACGAGCAGTACTTC,CASSLWPGAYEQYF
.,TRBJ2-2,TRBD2,TRBV18,TGTGCCAGTTACCCGGGACTAGACTACACCGGGGAGCTGTTTTTT,CASYPGLDYTGELFF
.,TRBJ1-2,.,TRBV6-1,TGTGCCAGCAGTGAAGCGCTAGCAGGCCTAACGGGGGGCTACACCTTC,CASSEALAGLTGGYTF
.,TRBJ1-5,.,TRBV6-1,TGTGCCAGCAGTGAAAGAGGGAGTAGCAATCAGCCCCAGCATTTT,CASSERGSSNQPQHF
.,TRBJ2-5,TRBD2,TRBV5-1,TGCGCCAGCAGTCGAGGGACTAGCGGAAGGGAGACCCAGTACTTC,CASSRGTSGRETQYF
.,TRBJ2-5,.,TRBV18,TGTGCCAGCTCACCGGGATCCCAAGAGACCCAGTACTTC,CASSPGSQETQYF
.,TRBJ2-7,.,TRBV5-1,TGCGCCAGCAGCCCGATTTCTGGGGTACTCTCCTACGAGCAGTACTTC,CASSPISGVLSYEQYF
.,TRBJ2-1,TRBD2,TRBV19,TGTGCCAGTAGGACTAGCGGGAGGAATGAGCAGTTCTTC,CASRTSGRNEQFF
.,TRBJ1-4,TRBD1,TRBV5-1,TGCGCCAGCAGCTTCGGGACAGGGCGTGAAAAACTGTTTTTT,CASSFGTGREKLFF
once,TRBJ2-1,.,TRBV15,TGTGCCACCAGCAGAGAGGGGGGGCAGTACAATGAGCAGTTCTTC,CATSREGGQYNEQFF
.,TRBJ2-1,TRBD2,TRBV29-1,TGCAGCGTCATCATTAGCGGGAGGACCTACAATGAGCAGTTCTTC,CSVIISGRTYNEQFF
once,TRBJ2-2,.,TRBV4-2,TGTGCCAGCAGCCAAGATCGGGAGACCGGGGAGCTGTTTTTT,CASSQDRETGELFF
.,TRBJ2-5,.,TRBV11-3,TGTGCCAGCAGCTTAGCTCGCGAACAAGAGACCCAGTACTTC,CASSLAREQETQYF
.,TRBJ2-3,.,TRBV2,TGTGCCAGCAGTGTCGGGAGCCCTTTCATAGGCACAGATACGCAGTATTTT,CASSVGSPFIGTDTQYF
once,TRBJ1-5,.,TRBV11-2,TGTGCCAGCAGCTTAGATGGTCGGAAAAATCAGCCCCAGCATTTT,CASSLDGRKNQPQHF
.,TRBJ2-3,.,TRBV7-9,TGTGCCAGCAGCCCTAACACAGATACGCAGTATTTT,CASSPNTDTQYF
.,TRBJ1-1,TRBD1,TRBV28,TGTGCCAGCAGCTCCCCCGGGACAGGGATTACTGAAGCTTTCTTT,CASSSPGTGITEAFF
.,TRBJ2-7,.,TRBV30,TGTGCCTGGAGTCCCACGATGCGAGCCGAGCAGTACTTC,CAWSPTMRAEQYF
.,TRBJ2-1,.,TRBV27,TGTGCCAGCAGTCCATCCTCCCGGAGGGGATGGGATGAGCAGTTCTTC,CASSPSSRRGWDEQFF
.,TRBJ1-3,TRBD1,TRBV5-1,TGCGCCAGCAGCTCACAGGGGGGCTCTGGAAACACCATATATTTT,CASSSQGGSGNTIYF
.,TRBJ1-1,.,TRBV18,TGTGCCAGCTCACCCGGGGGAGTAGGCGGAAACACTGAAGCTTTCTTT,CASSPGGVGGNTEAFF
.,TRBJ2-5,.,TRBV7-2,TGTGCCAGCAGCCGTATAAAAGAGACCCAGTACTTC,CASSRIKETQYF
.,TRBJ1-1,.,TRBV12-2,TGTGCAAGTCGCGTCCCGAACACTGAAGCTTTCTTT,CASRVPNTEAFF
once,TRBJ1-2,.,TRBV27,TGTGCCAGCTCAATGGGACGGAATTATGGCTACACCTTC,CASSMGRNYGYTF
once,TRBJ1-1,TRBD1,TRBV5-1,TGCGCCAGCAGCCCACAGGGGGCGGACACTGAAGCTTTCTTT,CASSPQGADTEAFF
once,TRBJ2-1,.,TRBV6-5,TGTGCCAGCACCTACGGTTTGGCGCAGTTCTTC,CASTYGLAQFF
.,TRBJ2-1,TRBD2,TRBV11-2,TGTGCCAGCAGCTTAGATTCGCGACTAGCGGGTGGCGTGCAGTTCTTC,CASSLDSRLAGGVQFF
.,TRBJ2-2,TRBD2,TRBV19,TGTGCCAGTAGTTCCCTAGGGAGCGGGAGGGCCACCGGCGGGGAGCTGTTTTTT,CASSSLGSGRATGGELFF